What follows are 23 T cell receptor beta chains derived from one specimen sequenced in a study of molecular identifiers for immune sequencing clone quantification. A single record per CDR3 protein comes from TCRdb applying MiXCR to the PCR reads. Found here are under 600,000 distinct CDR3 sequences, over 20% of them singletons; the top ten hold about 0.84%. Sequencing was carried out using naive CD8+ T cells from blood, with Jurkat cell RNA spiked in. Subset in this sample: FACS-sorted CD8+CD4-CCR7+CD45RA+ naive T cells. The receptors stem from a human donor in good health. Some libraries in this study had Jurkat cell RNA spiked in.

This clonotype was detected a few times. V usage is TRBV12-3 or TRBV12-4 and J usage is TRBJ2-1; weak D call: TRBD2 (6 bases). The CDR3 is 12 amino acids. With 4 bases removed from V and 12 bases from J, the gap between germline ends came to 13 bases. The CDR3 nucleotides are TGTGCCAGCAGTTCTGGAGGGGTCCCGCAGTTCTTC. This translates into CASSSGGVPQFF.

Many counts were recorded for this clonotype. The V gene is TRBV29-1, the J gene TRBJ1-1; no clear D gene. The CDR3 runs 13 residues. Trimming cost V 2 bases and J 0 bases, with 7 bases left between them. Germline CDR1 is SQVTM and CDR2 is ANQGSEA. The CDR3 DNA follows: TGCAGCGTTGAAACGGTAGTGAACACTGAAGCTTTCTTT. It yields the protein CSVETVVNTEAFF.

This clonotype was seen a handful of times. This chain's CDR3 is CASQSGQGVVEQYF. The CDR3 nucleotides read TGTGCCAGCCAATCGGGACAGGGGGTAGTCGAGCAGTACTTC. The gene calls are TRBV11-1 and TRBJ2-7; TRBD1 aligns across 11 bases. The V gene's germline CDR1 is SGHAT and CDR2 FQDESV (reference sequence). V lost 8 bases and J lost 6; bases outside the gene matches: 9. The CDR3 totals 14 residues.

V gene TRBV30 combines with J gene TRBJ2-7, with no clear D. The V gene lost 3 bases and the J gene lost 0 bases, with 12 bases spanning the gap. The CDR3 is 14 amino acids. Germline V gives CDR1 GTSNPN, CDR2 SVGIG (reference sequence). CDR3 loop: CAWSHITGSYEQYF. DNA of the CDR3: TGTGCCTGGAGCCATATTACCGGCTCCTACGAGCAGTACTTC.

This clonotype turned up a few times. J is TRBJ1-2 and V is TRBV5-4; 8 bases fit TRBD1. The germline CDR1 and CDR2 sequences are SGHNT and YYREEE (reference sequence). V lost 0 bases to trimming and J lost 7 bases; unmatched junction nucleotides: 8. There are 15 residues in the CDR3. The CDR3 DNA follows: TGTGCCAGCAGCTTGGAGGGACAGGCACTGAGTGGCTACACCTTC. This encodes CASSLEGQALSGYTF.

This clonotype was detected a few times. The genes are TRBV12-3 or TRBV12-4 and TRBJ2-3; 13 bases are a match to TRBD2. CDR3 size: 17 residues. V lost 4 bases, J lost 3 bases, and 7 bases stayed unmatched. The chain's CDR3 is CASSSPRTSGGTDTQYF. The CDR3 bases are TGTGCCAGCAGTTCGCCTAGGACTAGCGGGGGAACAGATACGCAGTATTTT.

In its sample, this clonotype was seen many times. The chain uses TRBV2 and TRBJ2-7, with 12 positions matching TRBD2. This CDR3 is 15 amino acids long. V lost 7 bases, J lost 0 bases, and 4 bases stayed unmatched. CDR1 is SNHLY, CDR2 FYNNEI, per germline. The CDR3 protein is CASTGTSGFSYEQYF. In DNA, the CDR3 is TGTGCCAGCACAGGGACTAGCGGGTTCTCCTACGAGCAGTACTTC. Drawing the rest from reference TRBV2 and TRBJ2-7, the complete variable domain is EPEVTQTPSHQVTQMGQEVILRCVPISNHLYFYWYRQILGQKVEFLVSFYNNEISEKSEIFDDQFSVERPDGSNFTLKIRSTKLEDSAMYFCASTGTSGFSYEQYFGPGTRLTVT.

About this clonotype: This may arise from a read error, as a much more abundant clone is one base away. The rearrangement links TRBV7-9 to TRBJ2-2; a weak D match, TRBD2 (6 bases). Germline CDR1 reads SEHNR; CDR2 reads FQNEAQ (reference sequence). This CDR3 region has 15 residues. CDR3 residues: CASSPPGGNTGEPFF. The DNA of the CDR3 is TGTGCCAGCAGCCCTCCCGGGGGAAACACCGGGGAGCCGTTTTTT.

A single count supports this clonotype. Just one base apart from a much larger clone, this may be a read error. The genes are TRBV19 and TRBJ1-3; D remains ambiguous. The germline V gene has CDR1 LNHDA and CDR2 SQIVND (reference sequence). This CDR3 is built from 14 residues. The CDR3 coding sequence is TGTGCCAGTAGTAATGGAATCTCTGGAAACACCGTATATTTT. Translated, it gives CASSNGISGNTVYF.

The J gene is TRBJ1-2, the V gene TRBV6-2 or TRBV6-3; 9 nucleotides agree with TRBD1. Trimming cost V 3 bases and J 3 bases; bases outside gene matches: 11. This CDR3 contains 17 residues. Germline assignment: CDR1 MNHEY and CDR2 SVGEGT. CDR3 sequence reads: CASSYTRRTGEDYGYTF. The DNA of the CDR3 is TGTGCCAGCAGTTATACAAGAAGGACAGGGGAGGACTATGGCTACACCTTC.

This chain joins TRBV15 and TRBJ2-2, with D unclear. CDR1 is LNHNV, CDR2 YYDKDF, per germline (reference sequence). The CDR3 spans 17 residues. Trimming removed 0 bases at V and 4 bases at J, with 15 bases between. CDR3 nucleotide sequence: TGTGCCACCAGCAGAGATGGTACCACAGCCGGCACCGGGGAGCTGTTTTTT. Translation: CATSRDGTTAGTGELFF.

This clonotype was observed many times. The chain carries TRBV19 and TRBJ2-2; D may match TRBD1 or TRBD2 (6 bases each). The CDR3 is made up of 13 amino acids. Germline loops: CDR1 LNHDA, CDR2 SQIVND (reference sequence). The germline V and J ends were trimmed by 10 bases and 4 bases, with 13 bases remaining between them. CDR3 loop: CAIAQGLTGELFF. The CDR3 nucleotides read TGTGCCATAGCACAGGGACTCACCGGGGAGCTGTTTTTT.

The V call is TRBV5-4, the J call TRBJ2-7, with TRBD1 as a possible D gene (6 bases). Germline V gives CDR1 SGHNT, CDR2 YYREEE (reference sequence). V was shortened by 3 bases and J by 2 bases, with 12 bases between the two germline ends. The CDR3 runs to 14 residues. The CDR3 spells CASSYRDNTYEQYF. The CDR3 DNA follows: TGTGCCAGCAGCTACCGGGACAACACCTACGAGCAGTACTTC.

Only a few counts were recorded for this clonotype. The genes are TRBV28 and TRBJ2-7; the D call may be TRBD1 or TRBD2 (5 bases each). The CDR3 covers 15 residues. Germline V gene data show CDR1 as MDHEN and CDR2 as SYDVKM. V lost 10 bases to trimming and J lost 6 bases, with 25 bases between them. The CDR3 is CATRRRGVISGEQYF. Here the CDR3 DNA reads TGTGCCACCCGCCGGCGAGGGGTTATTTCGGGCGAGCAGTACTTC.

This clonotype showed up just a few times. The J gene is TRBJ2-1, the V gene TRBV5-1, with a weak D call TRBD2 (6 bases). Trimming took off 5 bases at V and 8 bases at J, with 11 bases between the two ends. There are 12 residues in the CDR3. Germline values: CDR1 SGHRS, CDR2 YFSETQ. This chain's CDR3 is CASRWRGDEQFF. The CDR3 coding sequence is TGCGCCAGCAGGTGGAGGGGTGATGAGCAGTTCTTC.

This clonotype has ten or more counts. The chain is built from TRBV7-9 and TRBJ1-1; 7 bases map to TRBD1. CDR3 length equals 17 residues. CDR1 is SEHNR and CDR2 is FQNEAQ in the germline V gene (reference sequence). V shed 4 bases, J shed 5 bases, and the junction held 16 bases outside the gene matches. In DNA form, the CDR3 reads TGTGCCAGCAGCTCCCCCGGCAACAGGGGCTGGGGAACTGAAGCTTTCTTT. It specifies CASSSPGNRGWGTEAFF.

This clonotype was detected ten times or more. The chain joins TRBV6-6 to TRBJ2-7; weak D call: TRBD2 (5 bases). The CDR3 contains 12 residues. Germline V gives CDR1 MNHNY, CDR2 SVGAGI (reference sequence). The V end was cut by 5 bases, the J end by 3 bases, with 8 bases between. This CDR3 reads CASSEDFYEQYF. Here the CDR3 DNA reads TGTGCCAGCAGTGAGGACTTCTACGAGCAGTACTTC.

This clonotype occurred a few times. The chain joins TRBV2 to TRBJ2-7, with TRBD1 identical over 10 bases. Trimming cost V 1 base and J 1 base; bases outside gene matches: 1. The CDR3 totals 15 residues. CDR1 is SNHLY, CDR2 FYNNEI, per germline. The CDR3 spells CASSEGQGASYEQYF. The CDR3, as DNA: TGTGCCAGCAGTGAAGGACAGGGGGCATCCTACGAGCAGTACTTC.

This clonotype was seen at least ten times. This chain connects TRBV7-9 to TRBJ1-5, with D unresolved. This CDR3 comprises 15 residues. CDR1 is SEHNR, CDR2 FQNEAQ, per germline (reference sequence). Trimming shortened V by 4 bases and J by 3 bases, and 13 bases separated the two germline ends. Here the CDR3 reads CASSSVGVANQPQHF. CDR3 in DNA: TGTGCCAGCAGCTCGGTTGGGGTGGCCAATCAGCCCCAGCATTTT.

A word on this clonotype: At one boundary the junction diverges from the germline segment, which might be a read error. V usage is TRBV27 and J usage is TRBJ2-1; D remains unclear. The CDR3 totals 17 residues. CDR1 is MNHEY, CDR2 SMNVEV, per germline (reference sequence). The CDR3 DNA is TGTGCCGGCAGTTTATCGGGCCCGATCCGGTCCTACAATGAGCAGTTCTTC. Encoded protein: CAGSLSGPIRSYNEQFF.

The chain uses TRBV6-5 and TRBJ2-3; 8 nucleotides line up with TRBD2. V gave up 5 bases and J gave up 1 base; unmatched junction bases: 8. Germline lookup yields CDR1 MNHEY and CDR2 SVGAGI. There are 16 residues in the CDR3. The CDR3 loop reads CASSTGTRGGTDTQYF. The CDR3 coding sequence is TGTGCCAGCAGTACCGGGACTAGGGGTGGCACAGATACGCAGTATTTT.

This clonotype was seen more than once but under ten times. The rearrangement uses TRBV6-2 or TRBV6-3 and TRBJ1-1; D gene ambiguous. CDR1 is MNHEY, CDR2 SVGEGT, per germline. Between the trimmed V and J ends, which lost 4 bases and 0 bases, there was a span of 12 bases. The CDR3 covers 15 residues. CDR3 coding DNA: TGTGCCAGCAGTTCCTCACCCTGGTTGAACACTGAAGCTTTCTTT. Translating it yields CASSSSPWLNTEAFF.

This clonotype was detected only once. A much larger clone lies one base from this, so it may be a read error. This chain joins TRBV5-3 and TRBJ2-7; D ambiguous. TRBV5-3 is designated an ORF whose function remains uncertain. The CDR3 spans 14 residues. The CDR3 sequence: CASSLRYSSHEQYF. CDR3 nucleotides: TGTGCCAGCAGCTTACGATACAGCTCCCACGAGCAGTACTTC.